The rows below give T cell receptor beta chains drawn from one sample of a study of identical twins. TCRdb used MiXCR to reprocess the 5' RACE reads, holding one entry per CDR3 protein. The sample includes fewer than 500,000 distinct CDR3 sequences, 20% to 30% of them seen just once. These records were also assigned to another study, of T cells expressing NK-cell markers.

The specimen was CD4+ T cells sorted from blood. Receptors originate from a woman aged 18-29 years in good health. CDR3s include the opening cysteine and the closing phenylalanine or tryptophan. The D gene is left open where the match is weak. Size is omitted from some rows. Given values are once, few, many or a class for expanded clones.

j_call	clone_size	v_call	d_call	cdr3_aa	cdr3_nt
TRBJ1-1	few	TRBV20-1	-	CSARTGGNTEAFF	TGCAGTGCTAGGACCGGAGGGAACACTGAAGCTTTCTTT
TRBJ1-2	few	TRBV2	-	CASSEQGSYGYTF	TGTGCCAGCAGTGAACAAGGGTCCTATGGCTACACCTTC
TRBJ2-3	-	TRBV24-1	-	CATSDSLPGQSTDTQYF	TGTGCCACCAGTGATTCTCTTCCCGGACAGAGCACAGATACGCAGTATTTT
TRBJ1-2	-	TRBV20-1	-	CSANDYNYGYTF	TGCAGTGCCAATGACTATAACTATGGCTACACCTTC
TRBJ2-1	-	TRBV12-3/TRBV12-4	TRBD2	CASSLELAGVNEQFF	TGTGCCAGCAGTTTAGAACTAGCGGGGGTCAATGAGCAGTTCTTC
TRBJ2-6	-	TRBV6-1	-	CASRATGSGANVLTF	TGTGCCAGCAGGGCGACTGGCTCTGGGGCCAACGTCCTGACTTTC
TRBJ2-7	few	TRBV20-1	-	CSAPLGNYFVF	TGCAGTGCCCCCCTCGGGAATTATTTCGTCTTC
TRBJ2-3	-	TRBV21-1	-	CASSLAFVAGVTDTQYF	TGTGCCAGCAGCCTGGCCTTTGTAGCGGGGGTCACAGATACGCAGTATTTT
TRBJ1-1	-	TRBV5-1	TRBD1	CASSSGQGPGTEAFF	TGCGCCAGCAGCTCGGGACAGGGGCCGGGGACTGAAGCTTTCTTT
TRBJ2-3	-	TRBV10-3	-	CAITGSRSPDTQYF	TGTGCCATCACCGGTAGCCGGAGCCCAGATACGCAGTATTTT
TRBJ1-5	once	TRBV10-3	-	CAISESRQGKQPQHF	TGTGCCATCAGTGAGTCAAGGCAGGGAAAACAGCCCCAGCATTTT
TRBJ2-1	-	TRBV24-1	-	CATSDRRDEQFF	TGTGCCACCAGTGACCGGAGGGACGAGCAGTTCTTC
TRBJ1-4	-	TRBV6-4	-	CASRPDSFNEKLFF	TGTGCCAGCAGACCGGACAGCTTTAATGAAAAACTGTTTTTT